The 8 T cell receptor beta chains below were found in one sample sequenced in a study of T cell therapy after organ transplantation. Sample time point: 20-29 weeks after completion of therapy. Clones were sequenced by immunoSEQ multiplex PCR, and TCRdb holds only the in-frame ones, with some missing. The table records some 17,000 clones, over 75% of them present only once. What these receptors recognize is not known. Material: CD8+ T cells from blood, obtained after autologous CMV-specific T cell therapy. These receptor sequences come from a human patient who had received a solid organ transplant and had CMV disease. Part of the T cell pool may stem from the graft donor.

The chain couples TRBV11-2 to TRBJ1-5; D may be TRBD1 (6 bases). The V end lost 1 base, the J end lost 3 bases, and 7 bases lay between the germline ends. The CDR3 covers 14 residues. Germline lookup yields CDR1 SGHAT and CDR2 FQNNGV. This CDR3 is CASSLAGDNQPQHF. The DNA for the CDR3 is TGTGCCAGCAGCTTAGCAGGGGACAATCAGCCCCAGCATTTT. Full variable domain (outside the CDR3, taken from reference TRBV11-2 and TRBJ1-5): EAGVAQSPRYKIIEKRQSVAFWCNPISGHATLYWYQQILGQGPKLLIQFQNNGVVDDSQLPKDRFSAERLKGVDSTLKIQPAKLEDSAVYLCASSLAGDNQPQHFGDGTRLSIL.

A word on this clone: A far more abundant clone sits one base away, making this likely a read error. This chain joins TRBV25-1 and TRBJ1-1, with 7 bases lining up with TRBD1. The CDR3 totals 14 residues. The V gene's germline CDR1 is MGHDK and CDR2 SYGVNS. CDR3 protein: CTSSVQGRDTEAFF. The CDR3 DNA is TGTACCAGCAGTGTACAGGGGAGGGACACTGAAGCTTTCTTT.

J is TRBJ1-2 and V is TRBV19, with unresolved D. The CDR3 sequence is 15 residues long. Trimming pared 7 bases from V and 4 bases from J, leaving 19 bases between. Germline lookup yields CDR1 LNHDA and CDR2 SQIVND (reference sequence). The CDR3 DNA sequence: TGTGCCAGTACCAATAGGGTCCAAAGGCTCTATGGCTACACCTTC. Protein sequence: CASTNRVQRLYGYTF.

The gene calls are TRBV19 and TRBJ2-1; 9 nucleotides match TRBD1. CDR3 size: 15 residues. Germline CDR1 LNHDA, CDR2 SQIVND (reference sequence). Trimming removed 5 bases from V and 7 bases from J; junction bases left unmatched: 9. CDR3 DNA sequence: TGTGCCAGTAGTCGGGACAGGGAAGGGATGAATGAGCAGTTCTTC. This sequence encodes CASSRDREGMNEQFF.

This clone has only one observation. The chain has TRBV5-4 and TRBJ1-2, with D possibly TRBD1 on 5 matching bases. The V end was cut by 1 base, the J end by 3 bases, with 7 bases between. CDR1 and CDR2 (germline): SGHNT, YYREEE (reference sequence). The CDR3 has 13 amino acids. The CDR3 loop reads CASSLRGDYGYTF. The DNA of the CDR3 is TGTGCCAGCAGCTTGAGAGGGGACTATGGCTACACCTTC.

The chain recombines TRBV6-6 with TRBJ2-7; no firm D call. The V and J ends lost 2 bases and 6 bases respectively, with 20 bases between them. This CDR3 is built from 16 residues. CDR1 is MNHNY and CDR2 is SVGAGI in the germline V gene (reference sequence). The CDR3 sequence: CASSYRSGSFFGEQYF. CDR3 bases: TGTGCCAGCAGTTACCGATCTGGCAGTTTTTTCGGCGAGCAGTACTTC.

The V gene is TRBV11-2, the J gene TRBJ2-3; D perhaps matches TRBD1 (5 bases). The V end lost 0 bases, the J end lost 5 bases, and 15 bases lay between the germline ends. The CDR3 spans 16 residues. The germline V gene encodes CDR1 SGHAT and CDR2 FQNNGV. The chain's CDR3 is CASSLDPGPQVDTQYF. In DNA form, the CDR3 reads TGTGCCAGCAGCTTAGATCCAGGGCCCCAGGTAGATACGCAGTATTTT.

As DNA, the CDR3 is TGTGCCAGCAGCCTCTGGGGAGATAGCCTCCACTTT. Its protein is CASSLWGDSLHF. The V and J genes are TRBV7-9 and TRBJ1-6; no clear D gene. The length of the CDR3 is 12 residues. V was pared by 5 bases and J by 15 bases, with 14 bases between. Germline loops: CDR1 SEHNR, CDR2 FQNEAQ (reference sequence). The full variable domain, in which reference TRBV7-9 and TRBJ1-6 provide the parts outside the CDR3, is DTGVSQNPRHKITKRGQNVTFRCDPISEHNRLYWYRQTLGQGPEFLTYFQNEAQLEKSRLLSDRFSAERPKGSFSTLEIQRTEQGDSAMYLCASSLWGDSLHFGNGTRLTVT.